Reported below is one T cell receptor beta chain. Its antigen is not identified. Treatment specified: approximately 9-day PBMC culture with coronavirus spike peptide pools or control peptides (ViraFEST assay). One should note that the unexposed donor's CD4+ T cells were collected before the COVID-19 pandemic (2011-2018). Sequencing of cultured CD4+ T cell DNA used the Oncomine TCR Beta short-read assay. TCRdb ran MiXCR on the PCR reads and lists one entry per CDR3 protein. The table lists around 2,700 distinct CDR3 sequences, approximately 39% of them singletons. These data originate in a study of vaccination and CD4 T cells after COVID-19. Study results and limitations: Early post-infection timepoints were missing, and relatively few convalescent patients were studied.

This TCR derives from a human donor in good health. The specimen was CD4+ T cells from blood, cultured in vitro.

The CDR3 DNA reads as TGTGCCAGCAGCGAACAGGGGGTAGCACTTACCGGGGAGCTGTTTTTT. As protein: CASSEQGVALTGELFF. The rearrangement joins TRBV9 to TRBJ2-2; 8 positions match TRBD1. The germline V gene encodes CDR1 SGDLS and CDR2 YYNGEE. The CDR3 has 16 amino acids. Trimming at V came to 3 bases and at J to 5 bases, leaving 9 bases not matched to a gene.